Reported below is one TCR beta chain. The source of the sample is a study of T-cell reconstitution after alpha-beta-depleted transplantation in children. The ends lost 1 base at V and 17 bases at J; junction bases unmatched: 4. The germline CDR1 and CDR2 sequences are MGHRA and YSYEKL. The CDR3 has 12 residues. Unique molecular identifiers were used to barcode this TCRbeta library. TCRdb passed the PCR reads through MiXCR, listing each CDR3 protein once. The sample carries roughly 500,000 distinct CDR3 sequences, roughly an eighth recorded once. Sequenced here: PBMCs from the stem cell graft donor, sampled from the stem cell graft. This TCR was sampled from a human donor who donated a stem cell graft to a child with combined immunodeficiency. The chain employs TRBV4-1 and TRBJ1-6; 8 nucleotides align to TRBD1. CDR3 sequence reads: CASSQGTGSIHF. In DNA form, the CDR3 reads TGCGCCAGCAGCCAAGGGACAGGGAGTATCCACTTT.